This TCR beta chain stems from a study of T cells after yellow fever vaccination. Using its own MiXCR run on the 5' RACE reads, TCRdb lists one record per CDR3 protein. The sample lists more than 75,000 distinct CDR3 sequences, 8.9% occurring once. The sequence was obtained from a man aged 18 to 30 who received the YFV17D yellow fever vaccine. The sample here was CD8+ T cells not binding an NS4B(214-222) dextramer, sorted from PBMCs, taken around 15 days after the first yellow fever vaccination.

In DNA form, the CDR3 reads TGCAGTGCGCGGGGGTCCCTCGGCACTGAAGCTTTCTTT. It encodes CSARGSLGTEAFF. The J gene is TRBJ1-1, the V gene TRBV20-1, with a possible D match to TRBD1 (5 bases). Germline values: CDR1 DFQATT, CDR2 SNEGSKA (reference sequence). The V end was cut by 6 bases, the J end by 4 bases, with 15 bases between. The CDR3 spans 13 residues.